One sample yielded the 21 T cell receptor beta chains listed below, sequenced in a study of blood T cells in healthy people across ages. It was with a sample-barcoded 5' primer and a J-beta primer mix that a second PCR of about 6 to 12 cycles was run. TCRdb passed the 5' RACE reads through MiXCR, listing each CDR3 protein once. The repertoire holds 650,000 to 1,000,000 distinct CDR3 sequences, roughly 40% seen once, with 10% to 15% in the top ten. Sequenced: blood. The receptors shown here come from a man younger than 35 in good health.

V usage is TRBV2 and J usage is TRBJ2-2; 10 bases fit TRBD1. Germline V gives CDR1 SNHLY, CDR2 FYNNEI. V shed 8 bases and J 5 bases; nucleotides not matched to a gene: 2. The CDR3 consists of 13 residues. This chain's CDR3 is CASWTGGTGELFF. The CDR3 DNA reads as TGTGCCAGCTGGACAGGGGGAACCGGGGAGCTGTTTTTT.

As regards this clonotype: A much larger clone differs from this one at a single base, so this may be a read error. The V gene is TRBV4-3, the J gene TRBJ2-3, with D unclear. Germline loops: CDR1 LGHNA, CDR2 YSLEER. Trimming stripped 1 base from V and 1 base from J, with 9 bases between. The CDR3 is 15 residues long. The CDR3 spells CASSQVLTGTDTQYF. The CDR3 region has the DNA TGCGCCAGCAGCCAAGTGTTAACGGGCACAGATACGCAGTATTTT.

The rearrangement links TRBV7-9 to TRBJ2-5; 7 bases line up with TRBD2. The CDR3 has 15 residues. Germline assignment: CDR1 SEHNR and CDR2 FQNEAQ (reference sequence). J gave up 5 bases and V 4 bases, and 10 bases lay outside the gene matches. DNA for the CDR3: TGTGCCAGCAGCTCGAACGCCAGGGAGGGTGAGACCCAGTACTTC. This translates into CASSSNAREGETQYF. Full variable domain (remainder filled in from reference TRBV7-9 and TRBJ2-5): DTGVSQNPRHKITKRGQNVTFRCDPISEHNRLYWYRQTLGQGPEFLTYFQNEAQLEKSRLLSDRFSAERPKGSFSTLEIQRTEQGDSAMYLCASSSNAREGETQYFGPGTRLLVL.

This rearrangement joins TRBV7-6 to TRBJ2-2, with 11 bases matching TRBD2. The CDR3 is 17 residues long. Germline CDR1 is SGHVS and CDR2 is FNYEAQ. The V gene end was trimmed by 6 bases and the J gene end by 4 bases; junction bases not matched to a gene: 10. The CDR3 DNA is TGTGCCAGCAGTGGGGGGGGGACTAGCGGAATCACCGGGGAGCTGTTTTTT. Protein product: CASSGGGTSGITGELFF.

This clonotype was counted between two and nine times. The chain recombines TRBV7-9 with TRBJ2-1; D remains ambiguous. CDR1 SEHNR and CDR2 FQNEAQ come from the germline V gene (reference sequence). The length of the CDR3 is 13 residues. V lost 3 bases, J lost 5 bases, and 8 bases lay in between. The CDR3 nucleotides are TGTGCCAGCAGCTTGGTGAATAACAATGAGCAGTTCTTC. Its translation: CASSLVNNNEQFF.

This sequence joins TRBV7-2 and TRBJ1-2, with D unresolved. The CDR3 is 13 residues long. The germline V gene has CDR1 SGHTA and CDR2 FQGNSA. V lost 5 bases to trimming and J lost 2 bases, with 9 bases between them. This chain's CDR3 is CASSARANYGYTF. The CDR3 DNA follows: TGTGCCAGCAGCGCCCGGGCCAACTATGGCTACACCTTC.

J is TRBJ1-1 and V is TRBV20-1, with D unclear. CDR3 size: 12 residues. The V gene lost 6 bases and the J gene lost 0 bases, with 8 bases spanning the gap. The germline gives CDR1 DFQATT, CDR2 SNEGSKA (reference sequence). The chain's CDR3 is CSANGLNTEAFF. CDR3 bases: TGCAGTGCAAACGGATTGAACACTGAAGCTTTCTTT.

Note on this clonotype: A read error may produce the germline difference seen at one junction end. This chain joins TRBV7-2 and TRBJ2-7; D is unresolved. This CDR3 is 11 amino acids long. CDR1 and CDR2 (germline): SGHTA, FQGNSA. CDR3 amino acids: CASSLLNEQYF. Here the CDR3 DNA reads TGCGCCAGCAGCTTACTCAATGAGCAGTACTTC. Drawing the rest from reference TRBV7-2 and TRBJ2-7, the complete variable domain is GAGVSQSPSNKVTEKGKDVELRCDPISGHTALYWYRQSLGQGLEFLIYFQGNSAPDKSGLPSDRFSAERTGGSVSTLTIQRTQQEDSAVYLCASSLLNEQYFGPGTRLTVT.

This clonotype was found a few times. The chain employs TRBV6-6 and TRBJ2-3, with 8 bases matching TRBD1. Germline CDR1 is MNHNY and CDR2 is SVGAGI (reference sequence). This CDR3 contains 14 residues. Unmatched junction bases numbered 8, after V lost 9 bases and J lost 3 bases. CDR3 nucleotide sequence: TGTGCCAGTCTGGCGACAGGGGCAACAGATACGCAGTATTTT. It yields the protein CASLATGATDTQYF.

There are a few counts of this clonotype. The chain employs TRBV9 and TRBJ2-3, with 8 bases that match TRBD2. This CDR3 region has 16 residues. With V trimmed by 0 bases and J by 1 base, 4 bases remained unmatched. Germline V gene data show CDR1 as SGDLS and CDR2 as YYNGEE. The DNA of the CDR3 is TGTGCCAGCAGCGTAGTCCCAGCGGGGGGCACAGATACGCAGTATTTT. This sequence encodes CASSVVPAGGTDTQYF.

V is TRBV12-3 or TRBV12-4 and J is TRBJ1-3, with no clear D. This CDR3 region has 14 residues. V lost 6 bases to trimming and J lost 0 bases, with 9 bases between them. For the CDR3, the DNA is TGTGCCAGCAGGGACTCAAGCTCTGGAAACACCATATATTTT. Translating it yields CASRDSSSGNTIYF.

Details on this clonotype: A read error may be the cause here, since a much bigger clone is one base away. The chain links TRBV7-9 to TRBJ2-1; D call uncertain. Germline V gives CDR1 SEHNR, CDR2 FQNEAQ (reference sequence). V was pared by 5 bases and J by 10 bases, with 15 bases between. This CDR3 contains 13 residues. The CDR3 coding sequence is TGTGCCAGCAGCCCCGGGTCAAGACACGAGCAGTTCTTC. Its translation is CASSPGSRHEQFF.

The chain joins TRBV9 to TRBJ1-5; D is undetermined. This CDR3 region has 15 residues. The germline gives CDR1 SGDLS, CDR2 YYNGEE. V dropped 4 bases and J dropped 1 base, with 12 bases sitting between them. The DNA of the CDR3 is TGTGCCAGCAGCCCAACGGCCCTGAGCAATCAGCCCCAGCATTTT. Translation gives CASSPTALSNQPQHF. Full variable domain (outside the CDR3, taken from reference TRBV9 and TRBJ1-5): DSGVTQTPKHLITATGQRVTLRCSPRSGDLSVYWYQQSLDQGLQFLIQYYNGEERAKGNILERFSAQQFPDLHSELNLSSLELGDSALYFCASSPTALSNQPQHFGDGTRLSIL.

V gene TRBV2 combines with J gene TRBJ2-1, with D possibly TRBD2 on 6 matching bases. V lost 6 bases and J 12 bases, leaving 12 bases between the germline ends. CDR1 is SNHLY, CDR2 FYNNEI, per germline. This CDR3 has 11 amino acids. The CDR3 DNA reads TGTGCCAGCAGAGGGACTTCTGGGCAGTTCTTC. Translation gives CASRGTSGQFF.

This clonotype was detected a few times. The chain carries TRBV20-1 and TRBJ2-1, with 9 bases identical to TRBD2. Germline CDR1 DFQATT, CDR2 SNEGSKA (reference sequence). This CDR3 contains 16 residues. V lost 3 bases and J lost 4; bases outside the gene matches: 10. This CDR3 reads CSASSVAGGLYNEQFF. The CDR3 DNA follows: TGCAGTGCTAGTTCTGTTGCGGGGGGGCTTTACAATGAGCAGTTCTTC.

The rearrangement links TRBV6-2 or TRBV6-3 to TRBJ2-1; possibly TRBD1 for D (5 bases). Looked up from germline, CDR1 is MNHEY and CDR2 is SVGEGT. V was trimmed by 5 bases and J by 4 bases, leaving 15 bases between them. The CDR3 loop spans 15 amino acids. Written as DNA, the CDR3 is TGTGCCAGCAGTAAAGGGAACAGGCGTTACAATGAGCAGTTCTTC. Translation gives CASSKGNRRYNEQFF.

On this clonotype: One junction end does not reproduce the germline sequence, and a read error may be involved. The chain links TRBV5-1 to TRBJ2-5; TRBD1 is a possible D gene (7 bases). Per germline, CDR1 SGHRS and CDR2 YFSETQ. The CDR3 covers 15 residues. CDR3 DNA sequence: TGCGCCAGCGGCTTGGATCCAGGGGGGTACGAGACCCAGTACTTC. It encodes CASGLDPGGYETQYF.

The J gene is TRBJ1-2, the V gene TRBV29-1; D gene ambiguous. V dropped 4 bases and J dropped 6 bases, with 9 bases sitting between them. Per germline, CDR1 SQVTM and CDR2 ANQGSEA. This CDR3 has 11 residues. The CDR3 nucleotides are TGCAGCGTTGGCCGGCCAGATGGCTACACCTTC. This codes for CSVGRPDGYTF.

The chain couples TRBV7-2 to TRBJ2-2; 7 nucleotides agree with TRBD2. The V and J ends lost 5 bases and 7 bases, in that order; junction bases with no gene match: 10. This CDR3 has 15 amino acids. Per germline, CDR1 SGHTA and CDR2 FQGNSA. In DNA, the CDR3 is TGTGCCAGCAGCATTTCAAGCGGGGCCGTCGGGGAGCTGTTTTTT. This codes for CASSISSGAVGELFF.

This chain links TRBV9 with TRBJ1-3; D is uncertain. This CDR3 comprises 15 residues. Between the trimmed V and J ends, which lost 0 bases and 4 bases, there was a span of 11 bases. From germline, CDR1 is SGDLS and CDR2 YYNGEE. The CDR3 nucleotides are TGTGCCAGCAGCGTAGACCAGGTCTCCGGAAACACCATATATTTT. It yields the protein CASSVDQVSGNTIYF.

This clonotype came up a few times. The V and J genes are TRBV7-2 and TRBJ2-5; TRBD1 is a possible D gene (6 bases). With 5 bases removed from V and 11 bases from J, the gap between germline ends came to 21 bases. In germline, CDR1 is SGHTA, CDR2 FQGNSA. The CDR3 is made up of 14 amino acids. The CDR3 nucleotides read TGTGCCAGCAGCCCAAGCCTTACAGGGTATCAGCAGTACTTC. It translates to CASSPSLTGYQQYF.